The TCR beta chain under discussion was sequenced for a study of Ad26.COV2.S vaccination and SARS-CoV-2 variants. Study summary: Within the COV1001 Ad26.COV2.S trial arm, the donor was enrolled. Recipients of Ad26.COV2.S got it intramuscularly, once or twice 56 days apart.

The CDR3 is made up of 15 amino acids. The trim removed 6 bases at V and 4 bases at J, leaving 8 bases unmatched. Germline CDR1 MNHEY, CDR2 SVGAGI. Study-level findings and limits: Vaccinees reportedly had broad spike-specific CD8+ and CD4+ T cell responses.

Treatment described: roughly 19 received Ad26.COV2.S at low or high dose, single or two shots; 5 received placebo; per-sample allocation not given. Collection of the samples took place on day 63 after the first injection of vaccine or placebo. Boston provided a donor who was an adult aged 18-55 years. Turning to this clone: Its antigen is still unknown.

The method was immunoSEQ multiplex PCR; TCRdb's version includes in-frame clones alone and lacks a portion of them. The sample holds about 320,000 clones, around four fifths seen once. This TCR derives from a person between 18 and 65 years old who received the Ad26.COV2.S COVID-19 vaccine or a placebo. This chain links TRBV6-5 with TRBJ2-7; the match to TRBD2 covers 11 bases. Sample: peripheral blood, taken in a trial of Ad26.COV2.S vaccine versus placebo. DNA for the CDR3: TGTGCCAGCAGCCAAACCGGGACTAGCGGTTACGAGCAGTACTTC. Translating it yields CASSQTGTSGYEQYF.